This T cell receptor (beta chain) was retrieved from a study of cytomegalovirus exposure and HLA in healthy donors. Study conclusions and caveats: Common viral pathogens seemed to be connected with several of the most significant clusters, according to a later analysis. Earlier findings revealed that most TCR beta V segments proved productive either about 90% or about 30% of the time.

The germline V and J ends were trimmed by 4 bases and 5 bases, with 14 bases remaining between them. CDR3 length equals 15 residues. The germline V gene has CDR1 ENHRY and CDR2 SYGVKD. Use of 60 Vbeta and 13 Jbeta primers characterized the PCR. TCRdb keeps only in-frame clones here, not all; method: immunoSEQ multiplex PCR. The specimen's table records about 140,000 clones. About this clone: What it recognizes is unknown.

This receptor was taken from a woman under 30 in good health and CMV-seronegative. Sequencing was performed on PBMCs. The chain employs TRBV10-3 and TRBJ2-2, with D possibly TRBD2 on 5 matching bases. The CDR3 DNA reads TGTGCCATCAGTGGTCCCTCGGGAAGGACCGGGGAGCTGTTTTTT. Protein: CAISGPSGRTGELFF.